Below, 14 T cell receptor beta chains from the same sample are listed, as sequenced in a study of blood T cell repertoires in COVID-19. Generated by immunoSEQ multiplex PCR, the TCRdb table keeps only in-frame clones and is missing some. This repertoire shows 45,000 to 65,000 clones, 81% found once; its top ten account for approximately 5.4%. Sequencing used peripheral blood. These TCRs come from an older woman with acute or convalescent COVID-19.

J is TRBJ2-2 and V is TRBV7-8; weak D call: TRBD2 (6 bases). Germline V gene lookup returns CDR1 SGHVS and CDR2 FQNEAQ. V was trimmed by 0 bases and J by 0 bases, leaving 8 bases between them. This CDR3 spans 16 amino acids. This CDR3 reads CASSLAGGSNTGELFF. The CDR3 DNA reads TGTGCCAGCAGCTTAGCGGGGGGTTCGAACACCGGGGAGCTGTTTTTT. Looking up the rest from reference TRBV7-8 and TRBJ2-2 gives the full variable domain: GAGVSQSPRYKVAKRGQDVALRCDPISGHVSLFWYQQALGQGPEFLTYFQNEAQLDKSGLPSDRFFAERPEGSVSTLKIQRTQQEDSAVYLCASSLAGGSNTGELFFGEGSRLTVL.

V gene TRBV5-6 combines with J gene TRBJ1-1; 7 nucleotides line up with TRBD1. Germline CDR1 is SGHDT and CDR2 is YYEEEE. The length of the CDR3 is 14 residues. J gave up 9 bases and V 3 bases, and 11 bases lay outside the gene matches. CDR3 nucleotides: TGTGCCAGCAGCTCGGGGCAGGTTAGGGGGCAAGCTTTCTTT. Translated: CASSSGQVRGQAFF.

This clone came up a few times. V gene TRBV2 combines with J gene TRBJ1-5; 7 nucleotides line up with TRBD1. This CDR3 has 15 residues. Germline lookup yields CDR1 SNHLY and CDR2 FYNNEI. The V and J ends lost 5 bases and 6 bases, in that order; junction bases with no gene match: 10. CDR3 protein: CASSFDRATLQPQHF. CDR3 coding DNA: TGTGCCAGCAGTTTTGACAGGGCCACTCTTCAGCCCCAGCATTTT.

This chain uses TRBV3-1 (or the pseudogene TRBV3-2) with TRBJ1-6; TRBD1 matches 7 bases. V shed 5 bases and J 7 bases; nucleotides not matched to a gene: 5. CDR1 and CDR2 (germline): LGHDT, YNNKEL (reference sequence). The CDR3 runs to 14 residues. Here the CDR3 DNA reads TGTGCCAGCAGCTTCCGGGACAGAAATTCACCCCTCCACTTT. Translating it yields CASSFRDRNSPLHF.

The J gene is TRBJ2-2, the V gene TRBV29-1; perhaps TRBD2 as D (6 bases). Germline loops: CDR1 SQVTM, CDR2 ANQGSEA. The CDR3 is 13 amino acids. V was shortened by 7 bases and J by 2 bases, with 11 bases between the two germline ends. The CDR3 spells CSARLGNTGELFF. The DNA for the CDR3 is TGCAGCGCAAGACTAGGAAACACCGGGGAGCTGTTTTTT.

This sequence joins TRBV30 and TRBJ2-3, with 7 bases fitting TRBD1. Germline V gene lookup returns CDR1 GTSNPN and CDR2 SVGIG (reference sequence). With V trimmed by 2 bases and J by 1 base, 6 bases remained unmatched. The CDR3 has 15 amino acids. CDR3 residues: CAWSSGTEGTDTQYF. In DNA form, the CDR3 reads TGTGCCTGGAGTTCCGGGACAGAAGGCACAGATACGCAGTATTTT.

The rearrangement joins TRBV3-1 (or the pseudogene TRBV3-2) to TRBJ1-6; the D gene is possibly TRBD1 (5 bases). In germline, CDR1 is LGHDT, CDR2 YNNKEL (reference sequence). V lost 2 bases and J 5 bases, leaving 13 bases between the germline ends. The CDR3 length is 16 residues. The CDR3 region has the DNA TGTGCCAGCAGCCAACGACAGATGGTGAATAATTCACCCCTCCACTTT. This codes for CASSQRQMVNNSPLHF.

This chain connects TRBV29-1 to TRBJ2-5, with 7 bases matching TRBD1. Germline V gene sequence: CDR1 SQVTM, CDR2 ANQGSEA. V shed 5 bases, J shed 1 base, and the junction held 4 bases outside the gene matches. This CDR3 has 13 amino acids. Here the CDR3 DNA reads TGCAGCGTTAGTAACAGGGGCCAAGAGACCCAGTACTTC. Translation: CSVSNRGQETQYF. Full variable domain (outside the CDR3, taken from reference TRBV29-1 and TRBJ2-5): SAVISQKPSRDICQRGTSLTIQCQVDSQVTMMFWYRQQPGQSLTLIATANQGSEATYESGFVIDKFPISRPNLTFSTLTVSNMSPEDSSIYLCSVSNRGQETQYFGPGTRLLVL.

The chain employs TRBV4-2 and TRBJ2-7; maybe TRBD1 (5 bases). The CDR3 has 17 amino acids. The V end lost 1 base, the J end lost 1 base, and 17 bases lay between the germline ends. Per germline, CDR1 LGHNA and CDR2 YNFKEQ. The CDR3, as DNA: TGTGCCAGCAGCCAAGGGAAGACAGCTATCAAATCCTACGAGCAGTACTTC. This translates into CASSQGKTAIKSYEQYF.

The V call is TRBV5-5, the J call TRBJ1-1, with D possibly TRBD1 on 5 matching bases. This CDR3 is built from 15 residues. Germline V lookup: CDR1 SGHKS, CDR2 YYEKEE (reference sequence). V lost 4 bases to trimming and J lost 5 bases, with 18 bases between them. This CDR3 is CASSATMPGATEAFF. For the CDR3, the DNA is TGTGCCAGCAGCGCTACCATGCCTGGGGCGACTGAAGCTTTCTTT.

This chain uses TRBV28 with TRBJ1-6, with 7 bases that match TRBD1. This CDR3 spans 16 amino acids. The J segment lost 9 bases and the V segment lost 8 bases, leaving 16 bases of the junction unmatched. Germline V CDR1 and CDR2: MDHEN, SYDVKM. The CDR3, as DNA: TGTGCCAGCTTATTCCACAGGGGAATGGGGGGTTCACCCCTCCACTTT. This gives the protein CASLFHRGMGGSPLHF.

CDR3 in amino acids: CASSPIRGALNTEAFF. As DNA, the CDR3 is TGTGCCAGCAGCCCTATTCGGGGGGCGCTGAACACTGAAGCTTTCTTT. This chain connects TRBV7-9 to TRBJ1-1; perhaps TRBD1 as D (6 bases). Germline CDR1 reads SEHNR; CDR2 reads FQNEAQ (reference sequence). Trimming took 5 bases from V and 0 from J, leaving 16 bases between them. The CDR3 consists of 16 residues.

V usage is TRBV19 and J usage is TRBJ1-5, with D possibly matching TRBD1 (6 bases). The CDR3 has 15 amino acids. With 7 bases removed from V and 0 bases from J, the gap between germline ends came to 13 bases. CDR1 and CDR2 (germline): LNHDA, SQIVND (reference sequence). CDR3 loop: CASIGQTNSNQPQHF. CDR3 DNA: TGTGCCAGTATAGGACAGACAAATAGCAATCAGCCCCAGCATTTT.

This CDR3 reads CASTLLPGQGEQYF. CDR3 coding DNA: TGTGCCAGCACTTTACTCCCGGGCCAGGGCGAGCAGTACTTC. The chain uses TRBV6-5 and TRBJ2-7; D perhaps matches TRBD1 (5 bases). Trimming removed 7 bases from V and 6 bases from J, with 19 bases in between. The CDR3 totals 14 residues. Germline CDR1 is MNHEY and CDR2 is SVGAGI.